These 16 T cell receptor beta chains originate from one sample sequenced in a study of blood T cell repertoires in COVID-19. The table came from immunoSEQ multiplex PCR; TCRdb's copy has only in-frame clones and leaves some out. Of about 170,000 clones listed, roughly 90% were seen once; the top ten hold 1.6%. Sequenced sample: peripheral blood. The receptors stem from a woman in her forties or fifties with acute or convalescent COVID-19.

This chain connects TRBV18 to TRBJ1-1; D gene ambiguous. The CDR3 contains 17 residues. Germline assignment: CDR1 KGHSH and CDR2 LQKENI. The V end lost 1 base, the J end lost 0 bases, and 15 bases lay between the germline ends. This CDR3 reads CASSPRDNAPLNTEAFF. The CDR3 nucleotides read TGTGCCAGCTCACCACGAGATAACGCCCCGCTGAACACTGAAGCTTTCTTT.

This clone is a singleton in its sample. The chain links TRBV6-2 or TRBV6-3 to TRBJ1-1; D gene ambiguous. CDR1 is MNHEY, CDR2 SVGEGT, per germline. V shed 6 bases and J shed 1 base, with 9 bases lying between them. There are 13 residues in the CDR3. DNA of the CDR3: TGTGCCAGCAGCCAGACACGGAACACTGAAGCTTTCTTT. This gives the protein CASSQTRNTEAFF.

This chain uses TRBV5-8 with TRBJ1-2, with no clear D. The CDR3 is 15 amino acids. CDR1 SGHTS and CDR2 YDEGEE come from the germline V gene. The V gene lost 0 bases and the J gene lost 1 base, with 10 bases spanning the gap. In DNA form, the CDR3 reads TGTGCCAGCAGCTTGGACGGGGAGAGTAACTATGGCTACACCTTC. Translated, it gives CASSLDGESNYGYTF.

This chain links TRBV3-1 (or the pseudogene TRBV3-2) with TRBJ1-5, with 9 positions matching TRBD1. The CDR3 is 15 residues long. Germline V gives CDR1 LGHDT, CDR2 YNNKEL (reference sequence). Germline trimming cut 4 bases from V and 6 bases from J; bases unmatched to any gene: 7. The CDR3 sequence is CASSLRTGEGQPQHF. CDR3 coding DNA: TGTGCCAGCAGCCTAAGGACAGGGGAGGGTCAGCCCCAGCATTTT.

The V and J genes are TRBV6-5 and TRBJ2-2, with 7 positions matching TRBD2. This CDR3 is 13 amino acids long. Germline CDR1 reads MNHEY; CDR2 reads SVGAGI. V shed 7 bases and J 7 bases; nucleotides not matched to a gene: 6. The CDR3 here is CASTGRADGELFF. The DNA for the CDR3 is TGTGCCAGCACTGGGAGGGCCGACGGGGAGCTGTTTTTT.

The chain uses TRBV13 and TRBJ1-3; D is unresolved. Looked up from germline, CDR1 is PRHDT and CDR2 is FYEKMQ (reference sequence). V shed 1 base and J shed 0 bases, with 4 bases lying between them. The CDR3 contains 14 residues. The DNA for the CDR3 is TGTGCCAGCAGCTTAGAGAGCTCTGGAAACACCATATATTTT. Amino acid sequence: CASSLESSGNTIYF.

This chain links TRBV27 with TRBJ1-2; possible D gene TRBD1, 6 bases. The germline V gene has CDR1 MNHEY and CDR2 SMNVEV (reference sequence). CDR3 length: 16 residues. The V gene lost 5 bases and the J gene lost 0 bases, with 16 bases spanning the gap. The CDR3 DNA sequence: TGTGCCAGCAGTAGGGGGGGAAGTTGGACTAACTATGGCTACACCTTC. This encodes CASSRGGSWTNYGYTF.

The chain is built from TRBV7-9 and TRBJ1-1, with D possibly being TRBD1 (6 bases). The CDR3 runs 14 residues. CDR1 is SEHNR and CDR2 is FQNEAQ in the germline V gene (reference sequence). V was shortened by 4 bases and J by 10 bases, with 19 bases between the two germline ends. As DNA, the CDR3 is TGTGCCAGCAGCTCTAGCAGATGGGGGCTCGGAGCTTTCTTT. This encodes CASSSSRWGLGAFF.

The CDR3 sequence is CASSLDRGTADYEQYF. CDR3 coding DNA: TGCGCCAGCAGCCTAGATAGGGGTACGGCCGACTACGAGCAGTACTTC. The gene calls are TRBV5-1 and TRBJ2-7; TRBD1 might be the D (5 bases). The CDR3 extends over 16 amino acids. CDR1 and CDR2 from the germline V gene are SGHRS and YFSETQ. Trimming took 4 bases from V and 3 from J, leaving 20 bases between them.

The chain employs TRBV19 and TRBJ2-7, with D perhaps matching TRBD1 (5 bases). V was clipped by 1 base and J by 6 bases, with 13 bases between them. Germline assignment: CDR1 LNHDA and CDR2 SQIVND (reference sequence). The CDR3 is 14 amino acids. The CDR3 bases are TGTGCCAGTAGTATAGGAGAGGCTAGGGGCGAGCAGTACTTC. The encoded protein is CASSIGEARGEQYF.

V and J are TRBV30 and TRBJ1-5; D may be TRBD1 (5 bases). V shed 1 base and J shed 5 bases, with 12 bases lying between them. The CDR3 contains 14 residues. Looked up from germline, CDR1 is GTSNPN and CDR2 is SVGIG (reference sequence). The CDR3 coding sequence is TGTGCCTGGAGTGGGGGCAGGAACGATCAGCCCCAGCATTTT. Translation gives CAWSGGRNDQPQHF.

This chain connects TRBV3-1 (or the pseudogene TRBV3-2) to TRBJ2-1; 7 bases line up with TRBD2. This CDR3 region has 14 residues. CDR1 and CDR2 (germline): LGHDT, YNNKEL (reference sequence). Trimming took 5 bases from V and 12 from J; bases not matched to a gene: 13. The DNA for the CDR3 is TGTGCCAGCAGCTACGGGACTCCTGGCGGGGGGCAGTTCTTC. This encodes CASSYGTPGGGQFF.

This clone was counted once. The chain recombines TRBV5-6 with TRBJ2-4; the match to TRBD1 covers 10 bases. CDR3 size: 16 residues. Unmatched junction bases numbered 8, after V lost 8 bases and J lost 0 bases. CDR1 and CDR2 from the germline V gene are SGHDT and YYEEEE. The CDR3 loop is CARRQGAWIAKNIQYF. DNA for the CDR3: TGTGCCAGGAGACAGGGGGCCTGGATAGCCAAAAACATTCAGTACTTC.

The chain recombines TRBV6-2 or TRBV6-3 with TRBJ1-5, with a weak D call TRBD1 (6 bases). Germline CDR1 is MNHEY and CDR2 is SVGEGT. There are 13 residues in the CDR3. Trimming pared 2 bases from V and 5 bases from J, leaving 7 bases between. The CDR3 region has the DNA TGTGCCAGCAGTTACACAGGGTATCAGCCCCAGCATTTT. This codes for CASSYTGYQPQHF.

V and J are TRBV18 and TRBJ1-1; TRBD1 agrees at 7 bases. CDR1 and CDR2 from the germline V gene are KGHSH and LQKENI. V shed 3 bases, J shed 5 bases, and the junction held 3 bases outside the gene matches. The CDR3 is made up of 13 amino acids. The CDR3, as DNA: TGTGCCAGCTCACCGATGACAGGGACTGAAGCTTTCTTT. Protein sequence: CASSPMTGTEAFF.

The chain recombines TRBV27 with TRBJ2-2; D not certain. The CDR3 loop spans 13 amino acids. V was shortened by 2 bases and J by 2 bases, with 3 bases between the two germline ends. Germline V CDR1 and CDR2: MNHEY, SMNVEV (reference sequence). The CDR3 DNA follows: TGTGCCAGCAGTTTACGTAACACCGGGGAGCTGTTTTTT. Protein: CASSLRNTGELFF.